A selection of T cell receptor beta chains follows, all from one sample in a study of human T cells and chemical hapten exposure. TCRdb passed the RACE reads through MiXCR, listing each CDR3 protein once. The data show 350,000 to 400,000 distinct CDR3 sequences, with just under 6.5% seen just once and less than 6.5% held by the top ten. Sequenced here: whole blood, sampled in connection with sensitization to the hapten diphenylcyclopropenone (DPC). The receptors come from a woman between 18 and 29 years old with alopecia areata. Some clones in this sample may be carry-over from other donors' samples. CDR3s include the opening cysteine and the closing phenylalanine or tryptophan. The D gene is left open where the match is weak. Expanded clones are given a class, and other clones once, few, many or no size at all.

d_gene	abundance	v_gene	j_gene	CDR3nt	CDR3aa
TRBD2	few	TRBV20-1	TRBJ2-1	TGCAGTGCTACGACTAGCGGGGACTCCTACAATGAGCAGTTCTTC	CSATTSGDSYNEQFF
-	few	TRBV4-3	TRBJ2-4	TGCGCCAGCAGCAAGGCGGTAGCCAAAAACATTCAGTACTTC	CASSKAVAKNIQYF
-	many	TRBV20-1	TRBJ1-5	TGCAGTGCTCCCCAAGGAGGAGTACCAGGGTCGAATCAGCCCCAGCATTTT	CSAPQGGVPGSNQPQHF
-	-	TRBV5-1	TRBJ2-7	TGCGCCAGCAGCTTTGCGACAGAAGCCTACGAGCAGTACTTC	CASSFATEAYEQYF
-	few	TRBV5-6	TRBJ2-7	TGTGCCAGCAGCTTGGGGCCAGGGCCCCCCTACGAGCAGTACTTC	CASSLGPGPPYEQYF
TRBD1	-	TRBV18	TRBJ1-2	TGTGCCAGCTCACCATCCCGGACAGGGACTAACTATGGCTACACCTTC	CASSPSRTGTNYGYTF
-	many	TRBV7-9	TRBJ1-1	TGTGCCAGCAGGGCAACCGGGACAATCGATGAAGCTTTCTTT	CASRATGTIDEAFF
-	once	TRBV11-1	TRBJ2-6	TGTGCCAGCAGCGTTCGTGTTGAGGACGTCCTGACTTTC	CASSVRVEDVLTF
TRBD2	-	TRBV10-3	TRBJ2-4	TGTGCCATCAGTATTGATGCGGGGGGAGGAGGAAAAAACATTCAGTACTTC	CAISIDAGGGGKNIQYF
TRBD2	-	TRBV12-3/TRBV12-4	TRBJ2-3	TGTGCCAGCAGTTCGCTAGCGGGCCCCACAGATACGCAGTATTTT	CASSSLAGPTDTQYF
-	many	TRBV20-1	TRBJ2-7	TGCAGTGCTACCGGCATTACCTACGAGCAGTACTTC	CSATGITYEQYF
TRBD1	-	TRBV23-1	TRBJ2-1	TGCGCCAGCAGTCCCCGGGACAGAAAGTACAATGAGCAGTTCTTC	CASSPRDRKYNEQFF
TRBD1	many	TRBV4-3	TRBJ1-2	TGCGCCAGCAGCCGGTCGGACAGGGTGAACTATGGCTACACCTTC	CASSRSDRVNYGYTF
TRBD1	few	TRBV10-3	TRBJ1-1	TGTGCCATCAGTGAAGGGGGCCTCAATGGGGTCACTGAAGCTTTCTTT	CAISEGGLNGVTEAFF